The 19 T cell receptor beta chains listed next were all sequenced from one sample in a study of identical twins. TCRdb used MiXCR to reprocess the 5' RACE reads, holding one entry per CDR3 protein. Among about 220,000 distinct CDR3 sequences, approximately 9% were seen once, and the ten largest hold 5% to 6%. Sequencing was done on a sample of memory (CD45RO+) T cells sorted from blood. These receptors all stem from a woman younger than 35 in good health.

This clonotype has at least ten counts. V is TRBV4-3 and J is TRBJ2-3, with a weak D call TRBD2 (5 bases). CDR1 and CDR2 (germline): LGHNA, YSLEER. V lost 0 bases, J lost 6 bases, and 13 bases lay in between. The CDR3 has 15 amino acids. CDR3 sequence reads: CASSQEPSTLDTQYF. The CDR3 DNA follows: TGCGCCAGCAGCCAAGAGCCTAGCACTTTGGATACGCAGTATTTT.

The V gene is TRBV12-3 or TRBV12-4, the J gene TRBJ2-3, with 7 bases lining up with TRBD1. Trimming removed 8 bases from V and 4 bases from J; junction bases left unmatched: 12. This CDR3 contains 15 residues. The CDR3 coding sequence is TGTGCCAGCTTCCGACAGGGTGTTATATCAGATACGCAGTATTTT. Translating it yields CASFRQGVISDTQYF.

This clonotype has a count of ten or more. In DNA form, the CDR3 reads TGTGCCAGCAGCTTAACGGGAGGCGGGGGGAATGAGCAGTTCTTC. Amino acids: CASSLTGGGGNEQFF. The chain combines TRBV7-2 with TRBJ2-1; 8 bases agree with TRBD2. CDR3 length equals 15 residues. Germline CDR1 SGHTA, CDR2 FQGNSA. The V gene end was trimmed by 2 bases and the J gene end by 7 bases; junction bases not matched to a gene: 7.

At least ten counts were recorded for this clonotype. In nucleotides, the CDR3 is TGTGCCAGCAGCCTACTTCTTGTTGAGGGGGTTGAGACCCAGTACTTC. Protein product: CASSLLLVEGVETQYF. The rearrangement joins TRBV7-9 to TRBJ2-5; tentatively, D is TRBD1 (6 bases). Deletions cut 5 bases from V and 5 bases from J, with 21 bases between. CDR1 is SEHNR and CDR2 is FQNEAQ in the germline V gene (reference sequence). This CDR3 has 16 amino acids.

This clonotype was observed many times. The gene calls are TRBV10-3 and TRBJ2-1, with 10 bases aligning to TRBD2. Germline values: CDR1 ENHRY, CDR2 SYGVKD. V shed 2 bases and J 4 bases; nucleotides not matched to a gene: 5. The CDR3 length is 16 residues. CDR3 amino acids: CAISEEISGRYNEQFF. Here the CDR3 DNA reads TGTGCCATCAGTGAGGAGATTAGCGGGAGGTACAATGAGCAGTTCTTC.

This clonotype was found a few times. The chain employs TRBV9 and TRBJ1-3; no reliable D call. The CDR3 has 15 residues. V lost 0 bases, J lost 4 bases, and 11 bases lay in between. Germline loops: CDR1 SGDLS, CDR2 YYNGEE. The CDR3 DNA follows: TGTGCCAGCAGCGTAGCGGGCGTTTGGGGAAACACCATATATTTT. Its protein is CASSVAGVWGNTIYF.

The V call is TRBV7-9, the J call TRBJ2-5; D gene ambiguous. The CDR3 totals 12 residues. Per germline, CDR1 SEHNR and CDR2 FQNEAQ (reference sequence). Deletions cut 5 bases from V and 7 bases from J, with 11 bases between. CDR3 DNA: TGTGCCAGCAGCCCTACCACGGGGACCCAGTACTTC. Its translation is CASSPTTGTQYF.

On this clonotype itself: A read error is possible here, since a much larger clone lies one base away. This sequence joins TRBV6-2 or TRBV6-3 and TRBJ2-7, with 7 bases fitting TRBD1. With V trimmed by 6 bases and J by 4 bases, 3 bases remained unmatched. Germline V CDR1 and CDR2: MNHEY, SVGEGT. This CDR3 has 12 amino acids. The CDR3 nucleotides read TGTGCCAGCAGCACGGGACAGTACGAGCAGTACTTC. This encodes CASSTGQYEQYF.

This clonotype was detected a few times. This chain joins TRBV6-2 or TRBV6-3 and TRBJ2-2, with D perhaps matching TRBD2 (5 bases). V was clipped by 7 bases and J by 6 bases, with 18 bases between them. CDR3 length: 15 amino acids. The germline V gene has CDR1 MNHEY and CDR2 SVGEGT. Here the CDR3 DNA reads TGTGCCAGCACCCTTCGCCAGACTAACGCCGGGGAGCTGTTTTTT. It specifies CASTLRQTNAGELFF.

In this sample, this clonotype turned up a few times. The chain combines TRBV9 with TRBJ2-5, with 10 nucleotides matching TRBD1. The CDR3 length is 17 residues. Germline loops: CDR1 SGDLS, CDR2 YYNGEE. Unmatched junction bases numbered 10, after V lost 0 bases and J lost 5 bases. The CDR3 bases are TGTGCCAGCAGCGTAGAAGGTCCGGGACAGGGGAGGGAGACCCAGTACTTC. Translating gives CASSVEGPGQGRETQYF.

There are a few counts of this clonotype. The CDR3 region is CASSPIQALPATNEKLFF. For the CDR3, the DNA is TGTGCCAGCAGTCCCATTCAAGCGCTTCCTGCAACTAATGAAAAACTGTTTTTT. The rearrangement links TRBV12-3 or TRBV12-4 to TRBJ1-4, with no clear D. Trimming took 5 bases from V and 0 from J, leaving 19 bases between them. The CDR3 sequence is 18 residues long.

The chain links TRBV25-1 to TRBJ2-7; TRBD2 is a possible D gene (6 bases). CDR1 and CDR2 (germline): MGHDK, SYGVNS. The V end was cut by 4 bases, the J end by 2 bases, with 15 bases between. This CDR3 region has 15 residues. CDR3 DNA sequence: TGTGCCAGCAGTGGAAGCGGGCGAACAACCTACGAGCAGTACTTC. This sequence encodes CASSGSGRTTYEQYF.

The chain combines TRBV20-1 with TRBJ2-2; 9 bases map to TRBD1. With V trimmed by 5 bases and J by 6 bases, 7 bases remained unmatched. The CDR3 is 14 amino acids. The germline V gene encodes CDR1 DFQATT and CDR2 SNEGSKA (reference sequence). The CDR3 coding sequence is TGCAGTGCTCTAACAGGGGGCGCATCCGGGGAGCTGTTTTTT. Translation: CSALTGGASGELFF.

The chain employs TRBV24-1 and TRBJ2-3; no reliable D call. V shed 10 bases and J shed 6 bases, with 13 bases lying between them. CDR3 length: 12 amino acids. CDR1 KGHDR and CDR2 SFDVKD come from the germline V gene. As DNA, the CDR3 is TGTGCCACTGGGTCCGAGGCGGATACGCAGTATTTT. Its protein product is CATGSEADTQYF.

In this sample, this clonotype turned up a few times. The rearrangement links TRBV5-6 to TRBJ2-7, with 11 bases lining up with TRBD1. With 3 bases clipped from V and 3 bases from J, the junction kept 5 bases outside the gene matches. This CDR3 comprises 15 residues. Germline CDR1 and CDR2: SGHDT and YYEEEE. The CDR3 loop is CASSWRTGGYYEQYF. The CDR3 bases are TGTGCCAGCAGCTGGCGGACAGGGGGCTACTACGAGCAGTACTTC.

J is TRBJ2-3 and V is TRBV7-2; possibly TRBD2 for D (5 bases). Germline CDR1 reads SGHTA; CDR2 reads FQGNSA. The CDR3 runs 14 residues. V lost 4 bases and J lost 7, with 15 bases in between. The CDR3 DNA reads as TGTGCCAGCAGCTACGCCGGGGTGCGGAATACGCAGTATTTT. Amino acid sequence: CASSYAGVRNTQYF. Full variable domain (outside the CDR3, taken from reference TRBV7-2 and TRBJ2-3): GAGVSQSPSNKVTEKGKDVELRCDPISGHTALYWYRQSLGQGLEFLIYFQGNSAPDKSGLPSDRFSAERTGGSVSTLTIQRTQQEDSAVYLCASSYAGVRNTQYFGPGTRLTVL.

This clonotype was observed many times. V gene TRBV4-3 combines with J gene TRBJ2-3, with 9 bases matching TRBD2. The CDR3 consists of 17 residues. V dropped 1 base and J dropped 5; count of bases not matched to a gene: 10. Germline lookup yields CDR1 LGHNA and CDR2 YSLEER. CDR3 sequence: CASSQGKGSGRGDTQYF. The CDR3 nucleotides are TGCGCCAGCAGCCAAGGCAAGGGTAGCGGGAGAGGAGATACGCAGTATTTT.

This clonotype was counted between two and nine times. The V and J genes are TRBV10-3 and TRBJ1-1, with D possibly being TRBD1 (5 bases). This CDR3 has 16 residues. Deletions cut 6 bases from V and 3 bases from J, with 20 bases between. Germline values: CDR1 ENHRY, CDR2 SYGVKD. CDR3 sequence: CAIRGTPAGLDTEAFF. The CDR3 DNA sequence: TGTGCCATCAGGGGCACACCGGCAGGGTTGGACACTGAAGCTTTCTTT.

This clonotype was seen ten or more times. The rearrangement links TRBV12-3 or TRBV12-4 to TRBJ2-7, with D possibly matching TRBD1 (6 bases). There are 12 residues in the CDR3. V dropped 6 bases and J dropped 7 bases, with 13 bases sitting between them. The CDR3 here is CASRNRVDEQYF. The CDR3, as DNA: TGTGCCAGCAGAAACAGGGTCGATGAGCAGTACTTC.